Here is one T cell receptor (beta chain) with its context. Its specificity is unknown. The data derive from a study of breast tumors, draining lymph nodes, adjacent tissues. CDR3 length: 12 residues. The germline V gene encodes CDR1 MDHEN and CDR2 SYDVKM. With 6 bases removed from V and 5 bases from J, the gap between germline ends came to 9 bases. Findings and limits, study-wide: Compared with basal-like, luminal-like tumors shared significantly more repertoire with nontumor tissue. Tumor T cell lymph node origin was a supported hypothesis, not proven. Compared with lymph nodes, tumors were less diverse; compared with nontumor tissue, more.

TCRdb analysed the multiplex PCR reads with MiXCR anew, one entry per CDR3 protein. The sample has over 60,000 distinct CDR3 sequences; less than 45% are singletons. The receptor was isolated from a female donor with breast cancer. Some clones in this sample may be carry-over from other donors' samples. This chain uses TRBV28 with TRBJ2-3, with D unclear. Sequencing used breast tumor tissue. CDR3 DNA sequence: TGTGCCAGCAGATTACATGGAGATACGCAGTATTTT. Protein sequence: CASRLHGDTQYF.